Listed here is a single TCR beta chain. Its target antigen remains unknown. No clone much larger than this one lies a single base away; base qualities are absent. From the germline V gene (reference sequence), CDR1 is SGHNT and CDR2 is YYREEE. V was cut back by 5 bases and J by 8 bases, leaving a gap of 23 bases between them. Spanning cysteine to phenylalanine, the CDR3 consists of 16 amino acids. Of all the DNA, just the CDR3 is kept, 48 bases in frame from base 1. Collaborating institutions collected whole blood in K2EDTA tubes following their own protocols. For TCRbeta analysis, collaborator samples were shipped as frozen whole blood, as isolated PBMCs, or as DNA extracted from either sample type. These data come from a study of blood T cell repertoires in COVID-19 (dated by TCRdb to about 2020). In the study overall: Samples from collaborators originated in the United States, Italy and Spain and spanned both the acute and convalescent phases of COVID-19. The material from the prospective study consisted of cDNA or gDNA derived from T cells, B-cell-depleted T cells, or PBMCs. The dataset comprised deeply sampled blood TCRbeta repertoires from subjects exposed to, actively infected with, or recovered from COVID-19. The repertoires were released in a freely available public database meant as a resource for research on the immune response to SARS-CoV-2. The samples were drawn from the first 160 participants of the ongoing ImmuneRACE study and from more than 1,000 subjects provided by 6 global collaborators. The sample metadata nearly always contained a de-identified subject ID, COVID-19 status, age in years and sex. Where available, HLA class I and class II types were taken from metadata supplied by the sample provider and were not determined by assay-based typing. Overall results and qualifications from the work: The quantity of clinical and demographic metadata differed by source and by participant and was supplied without curation.

TCRbeta CDR3 regions were amplified from genomic DNA by means of the immunoSEQ Assay, a bias-controlled multiplex PCR. Per the source publication's procedure: Nucleated cell counts per sample were estimated from amplification of reference gene primers within the assay. Sequence reads were collapsed and filtered to measure the absolute abundance of every unique TCRbeta CDR3 rearrangement. Productive Simpson clonality was computed per sample as the square root of Simpson's diversity index over productive rearrangements. In its TCRdb copy, this immuneACCESS table keeps in-frame sequences only and misses some clones. Where compared with another copy, unresolved V genes explain less than half of these, and the others have no known cause. That table is the source of V, J and clone size, and D and trimming were worked out from the DNA. The sample table lists under 350,000 clones, approximately 90% of them with a count of one. About 4.2% of the sample goes to the ten largest clones.

The TCR originated in a man in his forties or fifties with acute or convalescent COVID-19. Sequencing was done on a sample of peripheral blood. Recombination connected TRBV5-4 to TRBJ2-1; the D gene is possibly TRBD1, with 5 bases matching. The DNA is as follows: TGTGCCAGCAGTTACCGGTCAGGGTCAGCATCCTATGAGCAGTTCTTC. The encoded protein is CASSYRSGSASYEQFF.